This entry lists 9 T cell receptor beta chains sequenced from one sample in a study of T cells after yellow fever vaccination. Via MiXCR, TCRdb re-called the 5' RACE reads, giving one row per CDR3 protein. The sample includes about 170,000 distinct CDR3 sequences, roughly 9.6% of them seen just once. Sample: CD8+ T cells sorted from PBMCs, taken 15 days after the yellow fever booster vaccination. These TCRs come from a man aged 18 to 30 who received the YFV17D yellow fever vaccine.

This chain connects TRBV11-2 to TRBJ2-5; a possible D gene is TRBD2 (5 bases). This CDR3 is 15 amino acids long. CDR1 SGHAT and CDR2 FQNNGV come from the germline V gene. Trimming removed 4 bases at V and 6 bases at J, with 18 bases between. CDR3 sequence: CASSWLTGSTKTQYF. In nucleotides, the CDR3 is TGTGCCAGCAGCTGGCTCACGGGGTCTACAAAGACCCAGTACTTC.

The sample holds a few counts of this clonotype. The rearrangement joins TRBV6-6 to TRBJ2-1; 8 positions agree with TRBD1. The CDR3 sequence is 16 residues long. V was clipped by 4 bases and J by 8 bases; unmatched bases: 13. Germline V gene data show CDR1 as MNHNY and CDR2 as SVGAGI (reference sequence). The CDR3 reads CASSSPDRGVTDEQFF. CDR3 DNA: TGTGCCAGCAGTTCGCCCGACAGGGGAGTCACGGATGAGCAGTTCTTC.

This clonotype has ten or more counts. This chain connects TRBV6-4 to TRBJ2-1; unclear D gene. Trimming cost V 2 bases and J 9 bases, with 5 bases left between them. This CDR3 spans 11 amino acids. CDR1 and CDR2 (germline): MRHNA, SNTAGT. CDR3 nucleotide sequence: TGTGCCAGCAGTGACAACAGTGAGCAGTTCTTC. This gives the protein CASSDNSEQFF.

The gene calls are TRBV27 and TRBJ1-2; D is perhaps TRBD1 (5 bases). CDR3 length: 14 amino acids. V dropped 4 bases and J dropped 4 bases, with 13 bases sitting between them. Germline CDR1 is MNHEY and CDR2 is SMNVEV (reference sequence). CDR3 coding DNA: TGTGCCAGCAGTTGGAAGGGGCCGGGCTATGGCTACACCTTC. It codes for CASSWKGPGYGYTF.

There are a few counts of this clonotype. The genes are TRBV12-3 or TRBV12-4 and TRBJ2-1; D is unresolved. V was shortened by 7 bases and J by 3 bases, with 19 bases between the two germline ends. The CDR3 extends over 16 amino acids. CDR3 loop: CASTRPGGRRYNEQFF. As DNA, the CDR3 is TGTGCCAGCACCCGACCGGGCGGCCGACGCTACAATGAGCAGTTCTTC.

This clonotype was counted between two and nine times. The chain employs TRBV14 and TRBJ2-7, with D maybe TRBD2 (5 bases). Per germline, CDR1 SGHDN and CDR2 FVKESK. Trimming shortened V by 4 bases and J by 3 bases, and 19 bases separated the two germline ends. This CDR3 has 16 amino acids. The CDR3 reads CASSPVPEDGFYEQYF. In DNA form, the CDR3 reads TGTGCCAGCAGCCCAGTCCCGGAGGACGGATTCTACGAGCAGTACTTC.

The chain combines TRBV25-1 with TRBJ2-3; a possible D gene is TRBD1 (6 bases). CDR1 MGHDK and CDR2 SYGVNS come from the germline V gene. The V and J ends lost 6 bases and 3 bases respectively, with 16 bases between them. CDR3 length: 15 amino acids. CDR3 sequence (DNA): TGTGCCAGCAGGGACAGTCCTCGGACTACAGATACGCAGTATTTT. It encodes CASRDSPRTTDTQYF.

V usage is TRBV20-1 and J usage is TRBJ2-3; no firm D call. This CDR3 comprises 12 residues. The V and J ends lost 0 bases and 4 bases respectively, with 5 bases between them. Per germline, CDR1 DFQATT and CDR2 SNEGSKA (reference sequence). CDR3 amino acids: CSARDVSDTQYF. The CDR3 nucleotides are TGCAGTGCTAGAGATGTATCAGATACGCAGTATTTT.

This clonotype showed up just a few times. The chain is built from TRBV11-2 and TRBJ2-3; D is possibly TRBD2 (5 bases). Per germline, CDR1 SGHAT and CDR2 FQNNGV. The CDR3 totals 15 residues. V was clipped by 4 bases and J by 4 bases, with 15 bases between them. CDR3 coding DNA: TGTGCCAGCAGCTCGGACTCGCGCCTTCCAGATACGCAGTATTTT. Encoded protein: CASSSDSRLPDTQYF.